This T cell receptor beta chain was recovered during a study of shared clonotypes between healthy human individuals. With regard to this clone: Its antigen is undetermined.

Profiling relied on immunoSEQ multiplex PCR, and the TCRdb table lists in-frame clones only, not all of them. Among roughly 570,000 clones listed, 95% to 98% were seen once. Study-wide results and limits: Sample collection involved blood only; tissue repertoires are likely different.

Naive CD8 cells lacked CD45RO, underwent positive selection for CCR7 and left out terminally differentiated effector memory CD45RA+ cells. The CDR3 has 16 residues. Germline V gives CDR1 SGHNT, CDR2 YYREEE (reference sequence). V was clipped by 5 bases and J by 3 bases; unmatched bases: 9. V usage is TRBV5-4 and J usage is TRBJ2-3, with 10 bases identical to TRBD1. Specimen: naive CD8+ T cells sorted from blood. The receptor was isolated from a young man in good health. In nucleotides, the CDR3 is TGTGCCAGCAGGGGGGGACAGGGGAAGGAAACAGATACGCAGTATTTT. Translating it yields CASRGGQGKETDTQYF.